This is a list of T cell receptor beta chains from one sample in a study of T cells after yellow fever vaccination. TCRdb reanalysed the 5' RACE reads using MiXCR and keeps one entry per CDR3 protein. The sample gives some 300,000 distinct CDR3 sequences, roughly 9% of which show up once; around 3.4% is in the top ten. The specimen comprised CD4+ T cells sorted from PBMCs, sampled 5 days after the yellow fever booster vaccination. Source of these receptors: a man between 18 and 29 years old who received the YFV17D yellow fever vaccine. Both conserved end residues are part of each CDR3. Fields, in order: CDR3 protein, J gene, V gene, CDR3 length, clone size, D gene. D genes are given only for firm matches. Some rows mark clone size as missing; the rest say once, few, many or name a class of expanded clone.

cdr3_aa: CASIPLPAGGQEDTQYF
j_call: TRBJ2-3
v_call: TRBV6-2/TRBV6-3
cdr3_length: 17
clone_size: many
d_call: TRBD2

cdr3_aa: CAISAGGLKDQGNTEAFF
j_call: TRBJ1-1
v_call: TRBV10-3
cdr3_length: 18
clone_size: few
d_call: .

cdr3_aa: CSARVGAGPQYF
j_call: TRBJ2-3
v_call: TRBV20-1
cdr3_length: 12
clone_size: few
d_call: .

cdr3_aa: CASSLFAGGENTIYF
j_call: TRBJ1-3
v_call: TRBV7-9
cdr3_length: 15
clone_size: .
d_call: TRBD1

cdr3_aa: CASNQAGGTGSSYNEQFF
j_call: TRBJ2-1
v_call: TRBV7-2
cdr3_length: 18
clone_size: many
d_call: TRBD2

cdr3_aa: CASSSYRVGEKLFF
j_call: TRBJ1-4
v_call: TRBV7-9
cdr3_length: 14
clone_size: .
d_call: .

cdr3_aa: CASSPRDSPNTQYF
j_call: TRBJ2-3
v_call: TRBV4-3
cdr3_length: 14
clone_size: .
d_call: TRBD1

cdr3_aa: CASSDRSRSETQYF
j_call: TRBJ2-5
v_call: TRBV6-5
cdr3_length: 14
clone_size: many
d_call: .

cdr3_aa: CASSLSGDGGELFF
j_call: TRBJ2-2
v_call: TRBV7-3
cdr3_length: 14
clone_size: .
d_call: .

cdr3_aa: CASCFTADYGYTF
j_call: TRBJ1-2
v_call: TRBV12-3/TRBV12-4
cdr3_length: 13
clone_size: .
d_call: .

cdr3_aa: CASSPGGPYQETQYF
j_call: TRBJ2-5
v_call: TRBV18
cdr3_length: 15
clone_size: few
d_call: TRBD1

cdr3_aa: CASSKKWTSGGSPKFF
j_call: TRBJ2-1
v_call: TRBV7-3
cdr3_length: 16
clone_size: .
d_call: TRBD2

cdr3_aa: CASSSQGAGTEAFF
j_call: TRBJ1-1
v_call: TRBV12-3/TRBV12-4
cdr3_length: 14
clone_size: many
d_call: TRBD1

cdr3_aa: CASRYGQNYGYTF
j_call: TRBJ1-2
v_call: TRBV19
cdr3_length: 13
clone_size: .
d_call: .

cdr3_aa: CSASGVNEQYF
j_call: TRBJ2-7
v_call: TRBV20-1
cdr3_length: 11
clone_size: few
d_call: .

cdr3_aa: CASSPGLARETQYF
j_call: TRBJ2-5
v_call: TRBV18
cdr3_length: 14
clone_size: few
d_call: TRBD2

cdr3_aa: CASRTGPLGTGANVLTF
j_call: TRBJ2-6
v_call: TRBV6-6
cdr3_length: 17
clone_size: .
d_call: .

cdr3_aa: CASSLGGSNEKLFF
j_call: TRBJ1-4
v_call: TRBV7-2
cdr3_length: 14
clone_size: .
d_call: .

cdr3_aa: CASSSRPDTQYF
j_call: TRBJ2-5
v_call: TRBV12-3/TRBV12-4
cdr3_length: 12
clone_size: few
d_call: .

cdr3_aa: CAIGQGVSYEQYF
j_call: TRBJ2-7
v_call: TRBV10-3
cdr3_length: 13
clone_size: .
d_call: TRBD1

cdr3_aa: CASSTTFDWQFF
j_call: TRBJ2-1
v_call: TRBV5-5
cdr3_length: 12
clone_size: .
d_call: .

cdr3_aa: CATSPSVDTQYF
j_call: TRBJ2-3
v_call: TRBV15
cdr3_length: 12
clone_size: .
d_call: .

cdr3_aa: CASSLTPGTFIGGETQYF
j_call: TRBJ2-5
v_call: TRBV7-9
cdr3_length: 18
clone_size: few
d_call: .

cdr3_aa: CASSPGLVQETQYF
j_call: TRBJ2-5
v_call: TRBV2
cdr3_length: 14
clone_size: many
d_call: TRBD2

cdr3_aa: CASSPRSSGLNEQFF
j_call: TRBJ2-1
v_call: TRBV18
cdr3_length: 15
clone_size: .
d_call: .

cdr3_aa: CASSQVAGGQIFNNEQFF
j_call: TRBJ2-1
v_call: TRBV4-1
cdr3_length: 18
clone_size: few
d_call: TRBD2

cdr3_aa: CASSLKTGGSEKLFF
j_call: TRBJ1-4
v_call: TRBV5-1
cdr3_length: 15
clone_size: .
d_call: TRBD1

cdr3_aa: CASSLGDSSYEQYF
j_call: TRBJ2-7
v_call: TRBV7-8
cdr3_length: 14
clone_size: few
d_call: TRBD1

cdr3_aa: CASVIGHLNYGYTF
j_call: TRBJ1-2
v_call: TRBV6-2/TRBV6-3
cdr3_length: 14
clone_size: many
d_call: .

cdr3_aa: CASSFGPKGLDTQYF
j_call: TRBJ2-3
v_call: TRBV7-2
cdr3_length: 15
clone_size: .
d_call: .

cdr3_aa: CASSQDLVYNEQFF
j_call: TRBJ2-1
v_call: TRBV4-1
cdr3_length: 14
clone_size: few
d_call: .

cdr3_aa: CASSESGAGDTQYF
j_call: TRBJ2-3
v_call: TRBV2
cdr3_length: 14
clone_size: .
d_call: .

cdr3_aa: CASSSGTGIEEYF
j_call: TRBJ2-7
v_call: TRBV12-3/TRBV12-4
cdr3_length: 13
clone_size: .
d_call: TRBD1

cdr3_aa: CASSETGTENTEAFF
j_call: TRBJ1-1
v_call: TRBV5-1
cdr3_length: 15
clone_size: few
d_call: .

cdr3_aa: CASSYSPFRHEQYF
j_call: TRBJ2-7
v_call: TRBV6-5
cdr3_length: 14
clone_size: few
d_call: .

cdr3_aa: CASSEYGLGVNSYEQYF
j_call: TRBJ2-7
v_call: TRBV6-1
cdr3_length: 17
clone_size: many
d_call: .

cdr3_aa: CASSHTGTGAYNEQFF
j_call: TRBJ2-1
v_call: TRBV7-2
cdr3_length: 16
clone_size: .
d_call: TRBD1

cdr3_aa: CASRGGQGDQPQHF
j_call: TRBJ1-5
v_call: TRBV2
cdr3_length: 14
clone_size: .
d_call: TRBD1

cdr3_aa: CASRLLAGSSTDTQYF
j_call: TRBJ2-3
v_call: TRBV6-2/TRBV6-3
cdr3_length: 16
clone_size: .
d_call: TRBD2

cdr3_aa: CASRGAGGVHEQYF
j_call: TRBJ2-7
v_call: TRBV2
cdr3_length: 14
clone_size: .
d_call: TRBD2

cdr3_aa: CASSPRFYGAFF
j_call: TRBJ1-1
v_call: TRBV11-2
cdr3_length: 12
clone_size: few
d_call: .

cdr3_aa: CASMRSTSYEQYF
j_call: TRBJ2-7
v_call: TRBV5-1
cdr3_length: 13
clone_size: few
d_call: .

cdr3_aa: CASGRRDTGELFF
j_call: TRBJ2-2
v_call: TRBV10-2
cdr3_length: 13
clone_size: few
d_call: .

cdr3_aa: CASSEWFWTGRRETQYF
j_call: TRBJ2-5
v_call: TRBV6-1
cdr3_length: 17
clone_size: .
d_call: TRBD1

cdr3_aa: CSARVPPDSYNSPLHF
j_call: TRBJ1-6
v_call: TRBV20-1
cdr3_length: 16
clone_size: .
d_call: .

cdr3_aa: CASSYAGVLHTQYF
j_call: TRBJ2-3
v_call: TRBV6-2/TRBV6-3
cdr3_length: 14
clone_size: few
d_call: TRBD2

cdr3_aa: CASSAVLGLAGGTYEQYF
j_call: TRBJ2-7
v_call: TRBV2
cdr3_length: 18
clone_size: .
d_call: TRBD2

cdr3_aa: CSARDLVASSYNEQFF
j_call: TRBJ2-1
v_call: TRBV20-1
cdr3_length: 16
clone_size: .
d_call: .

cdr3_aa: CAISESTALSNIQYF
j_call: TRBJ2-4
v_call: TRBV10-3
cdr3_length: 15
clone_size: few
d_call: .

cdr3_aa: CASSQEGSLVTQYF
j_call: TRBJ2-3
v_call: TRBV3-1
cdr3_length: 14
clone_size: few
d_call: .

cdr3_aa: CASSSHSGRYGYTF
j_call: TRBJ1-2
v_call: TRBV7-2
cdr3_length: 14
clone_size: .
d_call: .

cdr3_aa: CASSLGGGTNEQFF
j_call: TRBJ2-1
v_call: TRBV7-2
cdr3_length: 14
clone_size: .
d_call: TRBD2

cdr3_aa: CASSLGQGDYNEQFF
j_call: TRBJ2-1
v_call: TRBV7-2
cdr3_length: 15
clone_size: many
d_call: TRBD1

cdr3_aa: CASSSSQGVRQTQYF
j_call: TRBJ2-5
v_call: TRBV5-6
cdr3_length: 15
clone_size: .
d_call: TRBD1